Below are 16 T cell receptor beta chains sequenced from a single sample in a study of T cell responses to AZD1222 COVID-19 vaccine. The data were produced by immunoSEQ multiplex PCR, yet TCRdb's version contains in-frame clones alone and is incomplete. The sample consists of roughly 180,000 clones, approximately 91% of them appearing once. The sequences come from peripheral blood, collected on day 0 of AZD1222 vaccination. All receptors derive from an adult in good health.

This clone was recorded a few times. Written as DNA, the CDR3 is TGTGCCAGCAGCTTGAGGGGGATGGAAAACACCATATATTTT. It is translated as CASSLRGMENTIYF. The V call is TRBV5-4, the J call TRBJ1-3; perhaps TRBD1 as D (6 bases). V was clipped by 1 base and J by 6 bases, with 11 bases between them. The CDR3 has 14 amino acids. Germline CDR1 reads SGHNT; CDR2 reads YYREEE (reference sequence).

The chain couples TRBV5-6 to TRBJ1-4; TRBD1 agrees at 7 bases. The junction had 8 bases not matched to a gene; V was cut back by 4 bases and J by 8 bases. Germline V gives CDR1 SGHDT, CDR2 YYEEEE. This CDR3 contains 14 residues. CDR3 loop: CASSTDRVREKLFF. CDR3 DNA sequence: TGTGCCAGCAGCACCGACAGGGTGCGGGAAAAACTGTTTTTT.

The chain employs TRBV2 and TRBJ1-2; TRBD1 might be the D (6 bases). This CDR3 comprises 14 residues. Looked up from germline, CDR1 is SNHLY and CDR2 is FYNNEI. V shed 4 bases and J shed 4 bases, with 13 bases lying between them. The DNA of the CDR3 is TGTGCCAGCAGTGTTTGGGGGGCAGGCTATGGCTACACCTTC. Amino acid sequence: CASSVWGAGYGYTF.

V and J are TRBV12-3 or TRBV12-4 and TRBJ1-1, with D unclear. This CDR3 region has 13 residues. The V end lost 8 bases, the J end lost 5 bases, and 15 bases lay between the germline ends. The chain's CDR3 is CASLGDSRTEAFF. In nucleotides, the CDR3 is TGTGCCAGCCTTGGGGATTCAAGGACTGAAGCTTTCTTT.

This clone came up once. V is TRBV19 and J is TRBJ2-5, with D possibly being TRBD1 (6 bases). Germline CDR1 LNHDA, CDR2 SQIVND (reference sequence). This CDR3 is 14 amino acids long. Trimming cost V 6 bases and J 2 bases, with 13 bases left between them. The CDR3 loop reads CASSATQGQETQYF. The CDR3 bases are TGTGCCAGTAGCGCTACCCAGGGGCAAGAGACCCAGTACTTC.

The chain couples TRBV6-2 or TRBV6-3 to TRBJ1-2; D is ambiguous. Trimming shortened V by 4 bases and J by 1 base, and 16 bases separated the two germline ends. Germline assignment: CDR1 MNHEY and CDR2 SVGEGT. This CDR3 is built from 16 residues. Written as DNA, the CDR3 is TGTGCCAGCAGTTCCACGGACGGAGGTAATAACTATGGCTACACCTTC. It yields the protein CASSSTDGGNNYGYTF.

The rearrangement joins TRBV9 to TRBJ2-3, with D possibly being TRBD2 (7 bases). This CDR3 comprises 16 residues. The germline V and J ends were trimmed by 1 base and 2 bases, with 14 bases remaining between them. CDR1 and CDR2 from the germline V gene are SGDLS and YYNGEE. The CDR3 DNA is TGTGCCAGCAGCGTAAGTGTGGGGGGGCCCACAGATACGCAGTATTTT. This encodes CASSVSVGGPTDTQYF. The full variable domain, completed using reference TRBV9 and TRBJ2-3, is DSGVTQTPKHLITATGQRVTLRCSPRSGDLSVYWYQQSLDQGLQFLIQYYNGEERAKGNILERFSAQQFPDLHSELNLSSLELGDSALYFCASSVSVGGPTDTQYFGPGTRLTVL.

This clone was detected only once. In DNA, the CDR3 is TGTGCCAGTCACAGGGTTTATCGCAATCAGCCCCAGCATTTT. Translation gives CASHRVYRNQPQHF. V and J are TRBV19 and TRBJ1-5; D is perhaps TRBD1 (6 bases). V was clipped by 8 bases and J by 2 bases, with 13 bases between them. The CDR3 totals 14 residues. CDR1 and CDR2 (germline): LNHDA, SQIVND (reference sequence).

This chain links TRBV5-1 with TRBJ1-5; tentatively, D is TRBD1 (6 bases). Germline V gene lookup returns CDR1 SGHRS and CDR2 YFSETQ. The V gene lost 2 bases and the J gene lost 6 bases, with 15 bases spanning the gap. There are 15 residues in the CDR3. The CDR3 protein is CASSLDGGLGQPQHF. The CDR3 DNA reads TGCGCCAGCAGCTTAGACGGGGGCTTGGGTCAGCCCCAGCATTTT. Variable domain in full (rest from reference TRBV5-1 and TRBJ1-5): KAGVTQTPRYLIKTRGQQVTLSCSPISGHRSVSWYQQTPGQGLQFLFEYFSETQRNKGNFPGRFSGRQFSNSRSEMNVSTLELGDSALYLCASSLDGGLGQPQHFGDGTRLSIL.

The rearrangement uses TRBV5-4 and TRBJ1-2, with 10 bases lining up with TRBD1. CDR1 and CDR2 (germline): SGHNT, YYREEE (reference sequence). The length of the CDR3 is 18 residues. Trimming at V came to 4 bases and at J to 4 bases, leaving 16 bases not matched to a gene. The DNA for the CDR3 is TGTGCCAGCAGCCCAATACCAAAGCCGGGACAGGGGACCTATGGCTACACCTTC. Encoded protein: CASSPIPKPGQGTYGYTF.

The gene calls are TRBV3-1 (or the pseudogene TRBV3-2) and TRBJ1-4; 9 nucleotides match TRBD1. The V segment lost 2 bases and the J segment 12 bases; nucleotides outside the gene matches: 4. The CDR3 loop spans 13 amino acids. The germline CDR1 and CDR2 sequences are LGHDT and YNNKEL (reference sequence). CDR3 sequence: CASSQTRQGELFF. The CDR3 DNA reads as TGTGCCAGCAGCCAAACCCGACAGGGGGAACTGTTTTTT.

The chain recombines TRBV7-9 with TRBJ2-1; D may be TRBD1 (5 bases). CDR1 is SEHNR, CDR2 FQNEAQ, per germline (reference sequence). The CDR3 spans 12 residues. V lost 4 bases to trimming and J lost 9 bases, with 10 bases between them. CDR3: CASSWGTGEQFF. The DNA of the CDR3 is TGTGCCAGCAGCTGGGGCACAGGTGAGCAGTTCTTC.

The V and J genes are TRBV7-8 and TRBJ1-6; D gene ambiguous. Germline V CDR1 and CDR2: SGHVS, FQNEAQ. The CDR3 runs 15 residues. The ends were cut back, 5 bases at V and 6 bases at J, with 14 bases in the middle. CDR3 DNA sequence: TGTGCCAGCAGCCCGAGAAGCGCGGTTAATTCACCCCTCCACTTT. Translation gives CASSPRSAVNSPLHF. Based on the CDR3 plus reference TRBV7-8 and TRBJ1-6, the full variable domain is GAGVSQSPRYKVAKRGQDVALRCDPISGHVSLFWYQQALGQGPEFLTYFQNEAQLDKSGLPSDRFFAERPEGSVSTLKIQRTQQEDSAVYLCASSPRSAVNSPLHFGNGTRLTVT.

V usage is TRBV2 and J usage is TRBJ2-3; D is ambiguous. Germline V gene sequence: CDR1 SNHLY, CDR2 FYNNEI. This CDR3 is 14 amino acids long. V was clipped by 4 bases and J by 2 bases, with 10 bases between them. The CDR3 nucleotides read TGTGCCAGCAGTGGTCCCATTGACACAGATACGCAGTATTTT. This translates into CASSGPIDTDTQYF.

V usage is TRBV4-1 and J usage is TRBJ2-1; tentatively, D is TRBD1 (5 bases). Germline lookup yields CDR1 MGHRA and CDR2 YSYEKL. Trimming shortened V by 0 bases and J by 6 bases, and 12 bases separated the two germline ends. The CDR3 is 15 residues long. The CDR3 protein is CASSQDDRTINEQFF. CDR3 coding DNA: TGCGCCAGCAGCCAAGATGATAGGACAATCAATGAGCAGTTCTTC.

This chain connects TRBV7-2 to TRBJ2-3; D is unresolved. The CDR3 covers 14 residues. Germline CDR1 reads SGHTA; CDR2 reads FQGNSA. V lost 1 base and J 0 bases, leaving 5 bases between the germline ends. CDR3 in amino acids: CASSLGESTDTQYF. The CDR3 nucleotides are TGTGCCAGCAGCTTAGGAGAGAGCACAGATACGCAGTATTTT. Together with reference TRBV7-2 and TRBJ2-3, the CDR3 gives the full variable domain: GAGVSQSPSNKVTEKGKDVELRCDPISGHTALYWYRQSLGQGLEFLIYFQGNSAPDKSGLPSDRFSAERTGGSVSTLTIQRTQQEDSAVYLCASSLGESTDTQYFGPGTRLTVL.